This TCR beta chain was recorded in a study of cytomegalovirus exposure and HLA in healthy donors (dated by TCRdb to about 2017). General notes on the study: In an earlier analysis of under 750 of the donors, 250 to 300 Gb of sequence data and some 100 million unique TCR beta sequences from some 170 million T cells were reported. Roughly 300 gigabases of sequencing data and 70 million to 95 million unique TCR sequences made up an early release that covered several hundred HLA-typed donors. Of the approximately 370 genotyped donors, over 80% were placed in the genetic ancestry cluster associated with self-reported Caucasian donors. The study was designed to test whether signatures of past pathogen exposure could be identified by cataloging public T cell receptors. The T cell repertoires of 666 subjects were profiled by immunosequencing and related to cytomegalovirus serostatus. Besides the first cohort of roughly 640 subjects, a separate validation cohort made up of 95 to 150 different subjects was used. High-throughput TCR immunosequencing, statistical association of individual TCRs with disease status, and machine learning were combined to predict cytomegalovirus infection status. A later analysis re-examined previously published TCR beta repertoires from around 670 donors and added high-resolution HLA genotyping to investigate patterns of TCR occurrence. Rather than drawing on any new phenotypic data, the later analysis identified candidate immune exposures from TCR beta sequences and the way those sequences occurred across donors. In an earlier analysis of 587 of the donors, high-throughput TCR beta sequencing was used to judge whether each TCR beta V gene segment behaved as functional or pseudogenic. Alongside the repertoire data, information on donor age, sex, ethnicity and CMV serostatus was compiled. A later genetic analysis used genome-wide SNP genotypes for about three fifths of the 666 donors, treating that subset as a discovery cohort. Every repertoire in the discovery cohort had been generated on one and the same sequencing platform. HLA typing included class I and class II loci at four-digit resolution. Typing coverage varied by locus: 629-630 donors for A, B, C, DRB1 and DQB1; about 520 for DQA1; 600 to 610 for DPA1; fewer than 480 for DPB1. Several DR-DQ haplotypes were treated as single units for association and clustering because of strong linkage in the cohort. On average, roughly 240,000 unique TCR beta nucleotide sequences were sequenced per donor among 350 to 400 genotyped donors of the cohort, with 15% to 20% of those sequences being non-productive. Study-wide findings and limitations: The 87-base-pair reads could not distinguish some IMGT-functional V segments, including TRBV6-2 and TRBV6-3, so those segments were excluded. Three of the identified cytomegalovirus-associated TCR beta chains were confirmed in vitro to be specific for cytomegalovirus antigens. Linkage disequilibrium might explain the correlated functional status among segregating V segments, but an unknown experimental factor could not be ruled out. Compared with equally common non-associated chains, HLA-associated TCR beta chains in a later analysis were more clonally expanded and had lower generation probabilities. V-gene and J-gene trimming of TCR beta chains was associated with a missense DCLRE1C variant in a later genetic analysis, and the association was replicated in an independent cohort. Assigning TCR associations to individual alleles was difficult when HLA alleles, especially DR and DQ, strongly co-occurred. Because counts were too low, some 17 rarely observed V segments, including chromosome 9 orphons, were excluded from the earlier analysis of roughly 580 of the donors. The classifier was reported to diagnose cytomegalovirus status with high specificity and sensitivity in both the original and validation cohorts. Only TCR beta chains were sequenced in this cohort, and the absence of alpha or paired-chain data limited detectable features. In an earlier analysis of more than 450 of the donors, most TCR beta V segments were observed in productive rearrangements about 87% or about 30% of the time, broadly matching IMGT annotations. A cluster of highly shared sequence variants was judged likely to represent a technical artifact of the sequencing pipeline. A further reported finding was that TCR beta sequences accurately predicted the HLA-A and HLA-B alleles for most subjects in the first cohort. The presence/absence analyses assumed that sequencing depth was roughly uniform across donors, and that assumption may not be true. While some public TCRs were present in many individuals, most TCR sequences turned up only very rarely across donors. The study listed 164 TCR beta chains as associated with cytomegalovirus. Because HLA typing was missing for some donors at each locus, association tests included only the typed subset. Most CMV-associated TCR beta chains appeared to be HLA-restricted in a later analysis, and the HLA associations seemed to be driven largely by CMV exposure. Compared with the roughly 670-donor mean, donors in an Asian-associated ancestry cluster had fewer N-insertions in productive TCRs, according to a later genetic analysis. In a later analysis, TCR association rates were found to vary across HLA loci, with the most associated TCRs seen for DRB1 alleles and the fewest for HLA-C alleles. CMV serostatus was the only immune exposure information available for the cohort. According to the authors, the approach could potentially be generalized to other disease states and immunological phenotypes. In a later analysis, several top co-occurrence clusters were reported to appear linked to parvovirus B19, influenza, CMV and Epstein-Barr virus. In a later analysis, 16,951 TCR beta sequences were associated with specific HLA alleles at a false discovery rate of 0.05.

Library generation was performed with the immunoSEQ multiplex PCR assay. For the multiplex PCR, a mixture combining 60 forward primers for TCR Vbeta segments and 13 reverse primers for TCR Jbeta segments was used. Amplification of the CDR3 region of rearranged TCR beta genes was performed with a multiplex PCR assay on genomic DNA. The amplified TCR beta libraries were sequenced on the Illumina HiSeq System as 87-base-pair reads. Per the original workflow: A later analysis tallied 80 million to 95 million unique TCR beta chains across the 660 or so repertoires, and approximately 9.9 million of those chains were shared by two or more donors. To remove PCR and sequencing errors, raw reads were error-corrected and collapsed into unique sequences using a nearest-neighbor algorithm that merged closely related sequences. Alignment of CDR3 sequences to IMGT reference sequences was used to assign V, D and J gene segments. Each retained sequence needed at least a six-nucleotide match to both a V gene segment and a J gene segment. A rearrangement counted as productive if the CDR3 had no stop codons and remained in frame with V and J, and every other rearrangement counted as non-productive. Following IMGT convention, CDR3 was defined as the stretch from the second conserved V-encoded cysteine to the conserved J-encoded phenylalanine. In an earlier analysis of around 640 of the donors, sequences lacking an unambiguous match to a single V gene segment were excluded. In an earlier analysis of approximately 550 of the donors, V segments were called functional above 56.7% productive rearrangements and were called segregating when the between-donor standard deviation exceeded 5%. To diagnose cytomegalovirus status from the catalog of TCR beta chain sequences, a statistical classification framework was built. In a later analysis, V and J genes were assigned by comparing TCR nucleotide sequences against IMGT/GENE-DB human TR gene sequences. A later analysis assigned CDR3 sequences and most-parsimonious VDJ recombination scenarios with the TCRdist pipeline. In a later analysis, every TCR beta chain was defined by the combination of its CDR3 amino acid sequence and its V-gene family, and reads without a unique V-gene family were dropped. As a way to deal with suspected cross-contamination and a sequencing artifact, a later analysis dropped roughly 620 nucleotide sequences that were highly shared and had low generation probability. A later analysis calculated a clonal expansion index for each public chain from normalized within-repertoire ranks of inferred template counts. A later analysis computed generation probabilities with a VDJ recombination model fitted to out-of-frame rearrangements, and checked the results against IGoR. In a later analysis, TCR-TCR, TCR-HLA and TCR-CMV co-occurrence was scored with hypergeometric tests, and a repertoire-size bias correction was applied to TCR pairs. To estimate false discovery rates, a later analysis permuted the HLA or CMV assignments 20 times. A later analysis grouped co-occurring TCRs with DBSCAN, adding TCRdist sequence similarity when clustering within HLA-allele-positive subsets. For co-occurrence clustering, repertoires with fewer than 30,000 or more than 120,000 public chains were excluded, along with four to six repertoires with anomalous nucleotide sharing. TCRdb obtained this table from immuneACCESS and retained in-frame rearrangements with V and J assigned. These tables miss some clones; where compared with another copy, unresolved V genes account for less than half of the shortfall, and the remainder is unexplained. That table supplies the V and J calls and clone size; D and trimming were determined from the DNA. Here the sample has more than 90,000 clones; more than 70% occur a single time. Clones ranked in the top ten supply about 16% of the sample.

A remark on this clone: Its recognized antigen is unknown. Base qualities were left out, and no much larger clone turns up one base away.

The cohort consisted of 650 to 700 healthy bone marrow donors. Cohort members were all nominally healthy when sampled, although unrecorded immune exposures were likely present. The donor was CMV seropositive and belonged to the group of more than 250 seropositive cohort members. A peripheral blood sample was collected from each donor, and TCR beta sequencing was performed on peripheral blood mononuclear cells. Genomic DNA extraction from the blood cell samples was performed with the Qiagen DNeasy Blood Extraction Kit. The CDR3 runs 15 residues from the cysteine to the phenylalanine. Of all the DNA, just the CDR3 is kept, 45 bases in frame from base 1. Relative to germline, V is 3 bases shorter and J is 0 bases shorter, with 10 bases between their ends. CDR1 and CDR2, per the germline V gene, are SGHTS and YDEGEE.

This clonotype was obtained from a man aged 50-60 years in good health and CMV-seropositive. In this chain, TRBV5-8 is recombined with TRBJ1-3, with a weak D call of TRBD1 (5 bases match). Sequenced sample: PBMCs. For the CDR3, the sequence is CASSWGRASGNTIYF. The DNA sequence is given as TGTGCCAGCAGCTGGGGGAGGGCCTCTGGAAACACCATATATTTT.